These 21 T cell receptor beta chains originate from one sample sequenced in a study of T-cell reconstitution after alpha-beta-depleted transplantation in children. As it was prepared, the TCRbeta library received unique molecular identifiers. MiXCR, applied by TCRdb to the PCR reads, yields one record per CDR3 protein. The repertoire holds under 750,000 distinct CDR3 sequences, with 23% as singletons. The specimen was PBMCs, mostly from graft donor cells, collected 360 days after TCRalphabeta/CD19-depleted stem cell transplant. All receptors come from a boy younger than two who had a stem cell transplant for acute myeloid leukemia, so the T cells may come from the graft donor.

This clonotype was detected only a few times. This chain connects TRBV7-3 to TRBJ2-3; D is unresolved. Per the germline V gene, CDR1 is SGHTA and CDR2 is FQGTGA. The CDR3 is 14 residues long. V lost 1 base, J lost 3 bases, and 8 bases lay in between. CDR3 amino acids: CASSLRSRTDTQYF. CDR3 bases: TGTGCCAGCAGCTTAAGGTCCCGAACAGATACGCAGTATTTT.

This clonotype was seen only a few times. The genes are TRBV27 and TRBJ2-7; D is unresolved. CDR3 length: 14 amino acids. CDR1 MNHEY and CDR2 SMNVEV come from the germline V gene (reference sequence). V lost 4 bases and J 3 bases, leaving 13 bases between the germline ends. As DNA, the CDR3 is TGTGCCAGCAGTTGGTCAGCCAGGAGCTACGAGCAGTACTTC. Its translation: CASSWSARSYEQYF.

V gene TRBV4-1 combines with J gene TRBJ1-5; D perhaps matches TRBD1 (5 bases). V lost 0 bases and J 6 bases, leaving 15 bases between the germline ends. The CDR3 has 16 residues. Germline lookup yields CDR1 MGHRA and CDR2 YSYEKL. The CDR3 nucleotides read TGCGCCAGCAGCCAAGATCTTCGGCAGGGAGTTCAGCCCCAGCATTTT. This gives the protein CASSQDLRQGVQPQHF.

V and J are TRBV20-1 and TRBJ1-5; TRBD1 is a possible D gene (6 bases). The CDR3 extends over 15 amino acids. Trimming removed 3 bases from V and 5 bases from J, with 17 bases in between. Germline CDR1 and CDR2: DFQATT and SNEGSKA (reference sequence). As DNA, the CDR3 is TGCAGTGCTAGCAATCGAGGGGGTGGGGATCAGCCCCAGCATTTT. Protein sequence: CSASNRGGGDQPQHF.

In its sample, this clonotype was seen a few times. The rearrangement joins TRBV7-2 to TRBJ2-6, with D uncertain. Germline assignment: CDR1 SGHTA and CDR2 FQGNSA. There are 14 residues in the CDR3. V lost 4 bases and J lost 1, with 5 bases in between. The CDR3 spells CASSSVSGANVLTF. The CDR3 DNA sequence: TGTGCCAGCAGCTCCGTATCTGGGGCCAACGTCCTGACTTTC.

The gene calls are TRBV11-1 and TRBJ2-2, with 7 positions matching TRBD1. V was pared by 2 bases and J by 0 bases, with 9 bases of the junction left unmatched. CDR3 size: 18 residues. Germline V gene lookup returns CDR1 SGHAT and CDR2 FQDESV (reference sequence). The CDR3 loop reads CASSLRFSQGANTGELFF. The CDR3 DNA reads as TGTGCCAGCAGCTTACGTTTTAGTCAGGGGGCGAACACCGGGGAGCTGTTTTTT.

This clonotype has only one observation. The chain recombines TRBV5-5 with TRBJ2-3, with D hard to call. This CDR3 has 14 residues. Trimming left V 3 bases short and J 1 base short, with 9 bases between. The V gene's germline CDR1 is SGHKS and CDR2 YYEKEE (reference sequence). CDR3 coding DNA: TGTGCCAGCAGCTCCGGCCATCGCACAGATACGCAGTATTTT. Its protein is CASSSGHRTDTQYF. The full variable domain, its missing parts supplied by reference TRBV5-5 and TRBJ2-3, is DAGVTQSPTHLIKTRGQQVTLRCSPISGHKSVSWYQQVLGQGPQFIFQYYEKEERGRGNFPDRFSARQFPNYSSELNVNALLLGDSALYLCASSSGHRTDTQYFGPGTRLTVL.

At least ten counts were recorded for this clonotype. J is TRBJ2-7 and V is TRBV13, with unresolved D. Trimming cost V 5 bases and J 1 base, with 9 bases left between them. Germline V CDR1 and CDR2: PRHDT, FYEKMQ (reference sequence). The CDR3 loop spans 13 amino acids. CDR3 residues: CASSRIGSYEQYF. The CDR3 nucleotides read TGTGCCAGCAGCCGGATCGGATCCTACGAGCAGTACTTC.

This clonotype was observed at least ten times. The chain uses TRBV29-1 and TRBJ2-1; a weak D match, TRBD1 (5 bases). Trimming shortened V by 5 bases and J by 0 bases, and 8 bases separated the two germline ends. The CDR3 loop spans 13 amino acids. Germline V gives CDR1 SQVTM, CDR2 ANQGSEA. The CDR3 spells CSVQGSSYNEQFF. The CDR3 coding sequence is TGCAGCGTTCAGGGTAGCTCCTACAATGAGCAGTTCTTC.

The chain employs TRBV28 and TRBJ2-5; TRBD2 aligns across 8 bases. In germline, CDR1 is MDHEN, CDR2 SYDVKM. Germline trimming cut 3 bases from V and 4 bases from J; bases unmatched to any gene: 13. This CDR3 spans 17 amino acids. CDR3 coding DNA: TGTGCCAGCAGTTTTAACTTCGGGCGGGAGGCCCCAGAGACCCAGTACTTC. Encoded protein: CASSFNFGREAPETQYF. The full variable domain, completed using reference TRBV28 and TRBJ2-5, is DVKVTQSSRYLVKRTGEKVFLECVQDMDHENMFWYRQDPGLGLRLIYFSYDVKMKEKGDIPEGYSVSREKKERFSLILESASTNQTSMYLCASSFNFGREAPETQYFGPGTRLLVL.

This clonotype has only a few counts. The gene calls are TRBV10-2 and TRBJ2-7; 11 nucleotides align to TRBD1. Germline V gene lookup returns CDR1 WSHSY and CDR2 SAAADI. The V segment lost 5 bases and the J segment 0 bases; nucleotides outside the gene matches: 3. The CDR3 is 15 amino acids. As DNA, the CDR3 is TGCGCCAGCAGTTCCGGGACAGGGGGCTCCTACGAGCAGTACGTC. It translates to CASSSGTGGSYEQYV.

The sample holds many counts of this clonotype. At one of its ends the junction is not consistent with the germline gene, which may arise from a read error. V and J are TRBV12-3 or TRBV12-4 and TRBJ2-7, with 9 bases fitting TRBD1. CDR3 length: 14 residues. The CDR3: CASSLGTGPYEQYF. The CDR3 DNA is TGTGCCAGCAGCTTAGGGACAGGGCCCTACGAGCAGTACTTC.

This clonotype was counted only a few times. The chain uses TRBV29-1 and TRBJ1-1, with 8 nucleotides matching TRBD1. The CDR3 is 13 amino acids. Germline-derived CDR1 and CDR2 are SQVTM and ANQGSEA. V lost 7 bases, J lost 2 bases, and 6 bases stayed unmatched. DNA for the CDR3: TGCAGCGCCCGGACAGGGAGTAACACTGAAGCTTTCTTT. It translates to CSARTGSNTEAFF. Drawing the rest from reference TRBV29-1 and TRBJ1-1, the complete variable domain is SAVISQKPSRDICQRGTSLTIQCQVDSQVTMMFWYRQQPGQSLTLIATANQGSEATYESGFVIDKFPISRPNLTFSTLTVSNMSPEDSSIYLCSARTGSNTEAFFGQGTRLTVV.

This clonotype has a count of ten or more. The V call is TRBV20-1, the J call TRBJ2-7; D perhaps matches TRBD2 (6 bases). The V gene lost 3 bases and the J gene lost 2 bases, with 14 bases spanning the gap. CDR3 length: 14 residues. Germline loops: CDR1 DFQATT, CDR2 SNEGSKA (reference sequence). The DNA of the CDR3 is TGCAGTGCTAGGGCCCGGGGGAGGACCTACGAGCAGTACTTC. Its translation: CSARARGRTYEQYF.

The chain couples TRBV12-3 or TRBV12-4 to TRBJ2-5; D uncertain. CDR3 length equals 16 residues. V was shortened by 1 base and J by 5 bases, with 17 bases between the two germline ends. DNA of the CDR3: TGTGCCAGCAGTTTAGACTTAAGGGCGGCCCGCGAGACCCAGTACTTC. This codes for CASSLDLRAARETQYF.

The V call is TRBV20-1, the J call TRBJ2-5; no firm D call. Germline V gene data show CDR1 as DFQATT and CDR2 as SNEGSKA (reference sequence). The CDR3 sequence is 13 residues long. V was cut by 2 bases and J by 5 bases, with 12 bases left in between. The CDR3 is CSARSWFSETQYF. The CDR3 coding sequence is TGCAGTGCTAGAAGCTGGTTTTCGGAGACCCAGTACTTC.

This clonotype was found a few times. The chain uses TRBV6-1 and TRBJ1-1; maybe TRBD1 (6 bases). This CDR3 has 12 amino acids. Germline values: CDR1 MNHNS, CDR2 SASEGT. V was shortened by 0 bases and J by 7 bases, with 6 bases between the two germline ends. The CDR3 loop reads CASSEARGEAFF. CDR3 nucleotides: TGTGCCAGCAGTGAAGCCAGGGGTGAAGCTTTCTTT.

CDR3 in amino acids: CASSLETGPQETQYF. CDR3 coding DNA: TGTGCCAGCAGCTTAGAGACGGGTCCCCAAGAGACCCAGTACTTC. V is TRBV7-9 and J is TRBJ2-5; D unresolved. The V gene lost 1 base and the J gene lost 1 base, with 10 bases spanning the gap. The CDR3 runs to 15 residues. CDR1 is SEHNR and CDR2 is FQNEAQ in the germline V gene (reference sequence).

This clonotype was picked up many times. The CDR3 is CASSSDRSRPQYF. CDR3 in DNA: TGTGCCAGCAGCTCCGATAGGTCACGACCCCAGTACTTC. This chain joins TRBV7-2 and TRBJ2-5; D unresolved. Germline CDR1 reads SGHTA; CDR2 reads FQGNSA. This CDR3 is 13 amino acids long. Trimming left V 4 bases short and J 9 bases short, with 15 bases between.

The chain carries TRBV11-2 and TRBJ2-7; 8 bases align to TRBD1. Germline V gene data show CDR1 as SGHAT and CDR2 as FQNNGV. V was pared by 5 bases and J by 2 bases, with 14 bases of the junction left unmatched. CDR3 length: 17 residues. This CDR3 is CASSPSPGRDRTYEQYF. The CDR3 DNA follows: TGTGCCAGCAGCCCCTCACCAGGGCGGGACAGGACCTACGAGCAGTACTTC. The full variable domain, its missing parts supplied by reference TRBV11-2 and TRBJ2-7, is EAGVAQSPRYKIIEKRQSVAFWCNPISGHATLYWYQQILGQGPKLLIQFQNNGVVDDSQLPKDRFSAERLKGVDSTLKIQPAKLEDSAVYLCASSPSPGRDRTYEQYFGPGTRLTVT.

This clonotype was seen only a few times. The chain combines TRBV25-1 with TRBJ2-1, with D possibly called TRBD1 or TRBD2 (5 bases each). The CDR3 extends over 14 amino acids. V was shortened by 4 bases and J by 3 bases, with 10 bases between the two germline ends. Germline CDR1 and CDR2: MGHDK and SYGVNS. The CDR3 spells CASSGGVLYNEQFF. The CDR3 bases are TGTGCCAGCAGTGGAGGGGTCCTCTACAATGAGCAGTTCTTC.